This T cell receptor beta chain emerged from a study of Ad26.COV2.S vaccination and SARS-CoV-2 variants. Study-wide findings and caveats: Non-spike TCR breadth did not differ much between vaccine and placebo recipients. Measures of TCR breadth and depth may have fallen short of total T cell responses. Among vaccine recipients, spike-specific TCR breadth exceeded that of placebo recipients.

Concerning this clone itself: The antigen is unknown.

Profiling relied on immunoSEQ multiplex PCR, and the TCRdb table lists in-frame clones only, not all of them. The profile shows some 180,000 clones, 87% of them singletons. In germline, CDR1 is SGHVS, CDR2 FQNEAQ. Trimming pared 5 bases from V and 5 bases from J, leaving 15 bases between. The CDR3 consists of 14 residues. The chain couples TRBV7-8 to TRBJ1-2, with D unresolved. The material sequenced was peripheral blood, taken after recovery from COVID-19. This sequence was found in a human donor who had recovered from COVID-19. This CDR3 reads CASSPDSWAYGYTF. The DNA for the CDR3 is TGTGCCAGCAGCCCTGATAGCTGGGCGTATGGCTACACCTTC.